The present TCR beta chain was sequenced within a study of blood T cell repertoires in COVID-19 (dated by TCRdb to the early 2020s). Background on the whole study: Collaborator samples came from the United States, Italy and Spain and covered acute and convalescent phases of COVID-19. The prospective study material was composed of cDNA or gDNA derived from T cells, B-cell-depleted T cells, or PBMCs. Deeply sampled blood TCRbeta repertoires from subjects exposed to, actively infected with, or recovered from COVID-19 were included in the dataset. A freely available public database, intended as a resource for researchers studying the immune response to SARS-CoV-2, is where the repertoires were released. The samples were drawn from the first 160 participants of the ongoing ImmuneRACE study and from some 1,300 subjects provided by 6 global collaborators. Nearly every sample came with metadata listing a de-identified subject ID, COVID-19 status, age in years and sex. Where available, HLA class I and class II types were obtained from metadata supplied by the sample provider rather than from assay-based typing.

As for this clone: Its target antigen remains unknown. No base-level quality is on record; no much larger clone is a single base apart.

Another Seattle source contributed samples from volunteer blood donors who had recovered from COVID-19. Collaborating institutions collected whole blood in K2EDTA tubes following their own protocols. For TCRbeta analysis, collaborators shipped samples in one of three forms: frozen whole blood, isolated PBMCs, or DNA extracted from either of those sample types. The immunoSEQ Assay, a bias-controlled multiplex PCR, was used to amplify TCRbeta CDR3 regions from genomic DNA. From the authors' description of their analysis: Nucleated cell counts per sample were estimated from amplification of reference gene primers within the assay. To quantify the absolute abundance of each unique TCRbeta CDR3 rearrangement, sequence reads were collapsed and filtered. For each sample, productive Simpson clonality was calculated as the square root of Simpson's diversity index over productive rearrangements. This immuneACCESS table, as held by TCRdb, lists in-frame sequences with V and J called but not all clones. Of the missing ones, under half trace to an unresolved V gene in checked studies; the others have no known cause. The V and J calls and clone size were taken over from that table, and D and trimming were inferred from the DNA. This sample lists under 300,000 clones; 86% were detected once. The top ten clonotypes cover roughly 2.3% of the sample.

The investigation overall reported the following: The amount of clinical and demographic metadata varied by source and participant and was provided uncurated.

Sequenced sample: peripheral blood. The sequence came from a man aged 25 to 45 who had recovered from COVID-19.

This receptor has the CDR3 CASSFDRWGGHFSTDTQYF. The DNA sequence reads TGTGCCAGCAGCTTCGATCGCTGGGGAGGCCATTTTAGCACAGATACGCAGTATTTT. The sequence joins TRBV5-4 to TRBJ2-3; the D gene is perhaps TRBD2, from 6 matching bases. There are 19 amino acids in the CDR3, from cysteine to phenylalanine inclusive. This entry keeps only the CDR3 DNA: 57 bases, framed from base 1. At the junction V is shortened by 2 bases and J by 0 bases, with 22 bases in between. As encoded in the germline V gene (reference sequence), CDR1 is SGHNT while CDR2 is YYREEE. With the rest looked up from the reference TRBV5-4 and TRBJ2-3 genes rather than sequenced, the full variable domain is ETGVTQSPTHLIKTRGQQVTLRCSSQSGHNTVSWYQQALGQGPQFIFQYYREEENGRGNFPPRFSGLQFPNYSSELNVNALELDDSALYLCASSFDRWGGHFSTDTQYFGPGTRLTVL.